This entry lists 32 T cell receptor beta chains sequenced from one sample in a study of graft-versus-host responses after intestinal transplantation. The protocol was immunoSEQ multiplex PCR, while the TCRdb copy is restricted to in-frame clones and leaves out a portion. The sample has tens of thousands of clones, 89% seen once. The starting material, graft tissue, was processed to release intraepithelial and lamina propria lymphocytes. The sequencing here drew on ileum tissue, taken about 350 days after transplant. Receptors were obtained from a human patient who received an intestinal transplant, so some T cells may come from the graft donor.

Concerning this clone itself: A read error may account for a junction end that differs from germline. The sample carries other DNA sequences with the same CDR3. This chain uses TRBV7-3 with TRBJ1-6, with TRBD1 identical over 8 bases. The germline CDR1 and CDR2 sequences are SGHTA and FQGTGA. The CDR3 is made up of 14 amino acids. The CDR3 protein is CASSSTGGHSPLHF. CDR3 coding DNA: TGTGCCAGCAGCTCTACAGGGGGGCATTCACCCCTCCACTTC.

The CDR3 reads CASSYSNGLQETQYF. The CDR3 DNA follows: TGTGCCAGCAGTTACTCGAACGGGCTTCAAGAGACCCAGTACTTC. The V call is TRBV6-6, the J call TRBJ2-5, with unresolved D. CDR1 MNHNY and CDR2 SVGAGI come from the germline V gene (reference sequence). The CDR3 contains 15 residues. V shed 0 bases and J shed 2 bases, with 10 bases lying between them.

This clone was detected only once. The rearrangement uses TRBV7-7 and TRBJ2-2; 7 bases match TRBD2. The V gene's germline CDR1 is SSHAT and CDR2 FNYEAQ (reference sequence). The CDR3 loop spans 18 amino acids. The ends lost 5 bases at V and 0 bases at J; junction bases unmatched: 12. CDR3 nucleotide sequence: TGTGCCAGCAGCCCTCCTCGGGGGAGGGGACCGAACACCGGGGAGCTGTTTTTT. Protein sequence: CASSPPRGRGPNTGELFF.

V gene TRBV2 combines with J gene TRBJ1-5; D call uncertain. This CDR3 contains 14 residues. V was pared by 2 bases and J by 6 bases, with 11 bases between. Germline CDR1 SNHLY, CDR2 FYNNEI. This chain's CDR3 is CASSEIDRVQPQHF. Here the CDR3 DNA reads TGTGCCAGCAGTGAAATCGACCGGGTTCAGCCCCAGCATTTT.

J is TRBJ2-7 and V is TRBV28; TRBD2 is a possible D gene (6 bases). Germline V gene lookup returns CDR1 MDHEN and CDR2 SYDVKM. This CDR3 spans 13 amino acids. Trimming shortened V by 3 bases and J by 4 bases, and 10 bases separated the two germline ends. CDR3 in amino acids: CASSFPGRYEQYF. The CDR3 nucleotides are TGTGCCAGCAGTTTTCCAGGGAGGTACGAGCAGTACTTC.

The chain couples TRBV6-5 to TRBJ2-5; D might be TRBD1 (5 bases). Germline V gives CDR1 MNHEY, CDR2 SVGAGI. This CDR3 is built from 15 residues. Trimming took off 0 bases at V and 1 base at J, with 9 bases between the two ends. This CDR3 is CASSYSQVIQETQYF. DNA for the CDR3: TGTGCCAGCAGTTACTCACAGGTCATCCAAGAGACCCAGTACTTC.

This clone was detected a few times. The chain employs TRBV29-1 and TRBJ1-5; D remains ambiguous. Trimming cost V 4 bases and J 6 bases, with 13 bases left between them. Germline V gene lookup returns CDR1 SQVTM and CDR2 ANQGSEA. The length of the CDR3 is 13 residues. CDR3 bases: TGCAGCGTTGCGGTGGGTGTTGGTCAGCCCCAGCATTTT. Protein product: CSVAVGVGQPQHF.

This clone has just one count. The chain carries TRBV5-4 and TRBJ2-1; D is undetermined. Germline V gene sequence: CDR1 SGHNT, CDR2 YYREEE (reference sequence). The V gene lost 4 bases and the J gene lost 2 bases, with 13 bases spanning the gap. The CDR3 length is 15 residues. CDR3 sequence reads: CASSPPVPPYNEQFF. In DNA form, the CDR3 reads TGTGCCAGCAGCCCGCCGGTCCCCCCCTACAATGAGCAGTTCTTC.

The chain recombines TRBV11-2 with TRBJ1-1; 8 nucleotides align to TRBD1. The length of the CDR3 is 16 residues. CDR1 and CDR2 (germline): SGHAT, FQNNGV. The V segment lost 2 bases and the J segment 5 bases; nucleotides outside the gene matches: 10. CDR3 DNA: TGTGCCAGCAGCTTATCCGCACAGGGGGGGTGGACTGAAGCTTTCTTT. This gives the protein CASSLSAQGGWTEAFF. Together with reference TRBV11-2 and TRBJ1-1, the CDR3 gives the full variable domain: EAGVAQSPRYKIIEKRQSVAFWCNPISGHATLYWYQQILGQGPKLLIQFQNNGVVDDSQLPKDRFSAERLKGVDSTLKIQPAKLEDSAVYLCASSLSAQGGWTEAFFGQGTRLTVV.

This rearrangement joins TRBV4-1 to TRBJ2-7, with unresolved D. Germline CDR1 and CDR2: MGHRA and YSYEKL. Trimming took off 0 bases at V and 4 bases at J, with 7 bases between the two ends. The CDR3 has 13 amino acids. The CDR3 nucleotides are TGCGCCAGCAGCCAAGAAACAGCTTACGAGCAGTACTTC. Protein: CASSQETAYEQYF.

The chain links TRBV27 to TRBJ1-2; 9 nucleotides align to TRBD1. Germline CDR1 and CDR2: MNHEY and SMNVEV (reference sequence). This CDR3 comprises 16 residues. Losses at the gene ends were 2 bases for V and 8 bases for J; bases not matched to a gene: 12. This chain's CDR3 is CASSLIPPGQGGGYTF. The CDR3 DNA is TGTGCCAGCAGTTTAATACCCCCGGGACAGGGAGGAGGCTACACCTTC.

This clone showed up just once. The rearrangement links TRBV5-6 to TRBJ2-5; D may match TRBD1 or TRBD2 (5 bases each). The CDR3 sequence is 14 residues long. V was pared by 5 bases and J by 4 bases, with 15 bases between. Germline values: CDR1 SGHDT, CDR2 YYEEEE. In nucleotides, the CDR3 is TGTGCCAGCAGTCGGTCGGGACGAAGAGAGACCCAGTACTTC. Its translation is CASSRSGRRETQYF.

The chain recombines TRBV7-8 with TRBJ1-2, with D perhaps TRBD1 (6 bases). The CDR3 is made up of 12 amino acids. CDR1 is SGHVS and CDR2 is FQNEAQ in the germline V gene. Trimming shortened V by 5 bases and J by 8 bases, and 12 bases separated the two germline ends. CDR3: CASSRTGIGYTF. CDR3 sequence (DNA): TGTGCCAGCAGCCGAACAGGGATCGGCTACACCTTC.

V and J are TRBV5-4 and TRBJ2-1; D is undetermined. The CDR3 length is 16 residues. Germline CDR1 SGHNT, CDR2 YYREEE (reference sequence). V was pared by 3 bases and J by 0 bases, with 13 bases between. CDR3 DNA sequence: TGTGCCAGCAGCTCACCCCTACCCAGCTCCTACAATGAGCAGTTCTTC. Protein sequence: CASSSPLPSSYNEQFF.

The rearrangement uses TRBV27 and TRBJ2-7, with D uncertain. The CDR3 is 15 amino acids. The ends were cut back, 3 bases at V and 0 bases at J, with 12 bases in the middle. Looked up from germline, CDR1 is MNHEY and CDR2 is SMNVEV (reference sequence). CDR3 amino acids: CASSFKGPSSYEQYF. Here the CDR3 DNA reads TGTGCCAGCAGTTTCAAGGGTCCCAGCTCCTACGAGCAGTACTTC.

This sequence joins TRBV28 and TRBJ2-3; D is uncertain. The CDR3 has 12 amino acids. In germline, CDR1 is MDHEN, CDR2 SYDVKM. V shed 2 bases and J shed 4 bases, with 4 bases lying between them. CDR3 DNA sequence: TGTGCCAGCAGTTTAGCCGCAGATACGCAGTATTTT. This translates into CASSLAADTQYF.

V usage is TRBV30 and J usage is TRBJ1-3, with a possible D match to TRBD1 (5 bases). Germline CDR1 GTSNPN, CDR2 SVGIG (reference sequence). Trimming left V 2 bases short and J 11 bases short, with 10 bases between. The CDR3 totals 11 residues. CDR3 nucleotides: TGTGCCTGGAGTCCAGGGTTTTCCATATATTTT. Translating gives CAWSPGFSIYF.

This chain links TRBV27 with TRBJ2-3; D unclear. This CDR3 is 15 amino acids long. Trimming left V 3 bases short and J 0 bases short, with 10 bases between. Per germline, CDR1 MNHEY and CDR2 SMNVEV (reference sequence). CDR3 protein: CASSLATGSTDTQYF. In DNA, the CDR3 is TGTGCCAGCAGTTTGGCAACTGGTAGCACAGATACGCAGTATTTT.

CDR3 sequence (DNA): TGTGCTAGTGGTTTGGGACTAGCGGGGGGGCCCGAGACCCAGTACTTC. Translation gives CASGLGLAGGPETQYF. V is TRBV12-5 and J is TRBJ2-5, with 14 bases fitting TRBD2. The germline V gene encodes CDR1 LGHNT and CDR2 FRNRAP. V shed 1 base, J shed 5 bases, and the junction held 3 bases outside the gene matches. The CDR3 runs to 16 residues.

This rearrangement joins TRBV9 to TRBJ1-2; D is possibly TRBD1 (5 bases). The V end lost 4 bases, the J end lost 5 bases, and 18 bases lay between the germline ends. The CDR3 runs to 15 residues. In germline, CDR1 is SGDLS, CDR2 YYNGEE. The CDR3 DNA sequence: TGTGCCAGCAGCTACCTGGAGGGGCAGAGATATGGCTACACCTTC. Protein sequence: CASSYLEGQRYGYTF.

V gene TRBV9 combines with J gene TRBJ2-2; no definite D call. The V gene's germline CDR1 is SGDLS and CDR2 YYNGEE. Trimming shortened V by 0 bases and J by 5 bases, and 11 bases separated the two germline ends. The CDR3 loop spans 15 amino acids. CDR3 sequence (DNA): TGTGCCAGCAGCGTAGAGGGTGTACTAACCGGGGAGCTGTTTTTT. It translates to CASSVEGVLTGELFF.

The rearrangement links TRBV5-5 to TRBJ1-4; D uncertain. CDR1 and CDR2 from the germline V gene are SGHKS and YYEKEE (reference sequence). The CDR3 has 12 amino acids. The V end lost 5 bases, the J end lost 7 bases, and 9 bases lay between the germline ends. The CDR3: CASRAEGEKLFF. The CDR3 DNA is TGTGCCAGCAGGGCCGAGGGTGAAAAACTGTTTTTT.

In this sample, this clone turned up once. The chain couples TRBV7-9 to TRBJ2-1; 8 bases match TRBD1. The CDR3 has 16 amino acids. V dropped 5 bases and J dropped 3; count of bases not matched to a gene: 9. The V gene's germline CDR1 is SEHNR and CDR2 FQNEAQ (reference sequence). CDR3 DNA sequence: TGTGCCAGCAGCCCGCCGGACAGGGCGCTCTACAATGAGCAGTTCTTC. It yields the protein CASSPPDRALYNEQFF.

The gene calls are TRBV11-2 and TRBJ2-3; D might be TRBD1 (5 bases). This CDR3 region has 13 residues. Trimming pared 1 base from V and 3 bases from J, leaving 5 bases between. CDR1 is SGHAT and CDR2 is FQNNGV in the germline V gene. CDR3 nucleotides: TGTGCCAGCAGCTTAGCAGGGACAGATACGCAGTATTTT. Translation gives CASSLAGTDTQYF.

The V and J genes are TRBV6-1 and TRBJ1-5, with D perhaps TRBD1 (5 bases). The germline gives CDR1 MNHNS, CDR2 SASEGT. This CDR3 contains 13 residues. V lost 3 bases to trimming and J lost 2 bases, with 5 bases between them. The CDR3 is CASSDRGNQPQHF. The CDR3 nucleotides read TGTGCCAGCAGTGACAGGGGCAATCAGCCCCAGCATTTT.

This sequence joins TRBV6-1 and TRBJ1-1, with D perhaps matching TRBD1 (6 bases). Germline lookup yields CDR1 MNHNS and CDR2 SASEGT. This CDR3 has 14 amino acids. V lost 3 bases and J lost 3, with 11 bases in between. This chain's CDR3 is CASSDPGADTEAFF. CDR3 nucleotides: TGTGCCAGCAGTGATCCGGGGGCGGACACTGAAGCTTTCTTT.

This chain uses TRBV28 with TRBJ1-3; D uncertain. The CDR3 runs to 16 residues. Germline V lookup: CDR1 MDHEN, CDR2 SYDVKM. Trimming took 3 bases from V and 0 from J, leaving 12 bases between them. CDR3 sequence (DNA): TGTGCCAGCAGTTTTGGCGCATTCTCCTCTGGAAACACCATATATTTT. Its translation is CASSFGAFSSGNTIYF.

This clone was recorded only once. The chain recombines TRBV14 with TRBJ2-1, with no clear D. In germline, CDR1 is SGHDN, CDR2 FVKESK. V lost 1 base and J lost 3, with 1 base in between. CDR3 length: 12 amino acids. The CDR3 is CASSQVYNEQFF. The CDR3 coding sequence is TGTGCCAGCAGCCAAGTCTACAATGAGCAGTTCTTC.

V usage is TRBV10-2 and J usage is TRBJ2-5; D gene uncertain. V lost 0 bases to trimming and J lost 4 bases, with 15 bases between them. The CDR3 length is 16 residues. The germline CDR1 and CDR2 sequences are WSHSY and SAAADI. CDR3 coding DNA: TGCGCCAGCAGTGAGTCATGGAGCGCCCCTCCAGAGACCCAGTACTTC. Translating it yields CASSESWSAPPETQYF.

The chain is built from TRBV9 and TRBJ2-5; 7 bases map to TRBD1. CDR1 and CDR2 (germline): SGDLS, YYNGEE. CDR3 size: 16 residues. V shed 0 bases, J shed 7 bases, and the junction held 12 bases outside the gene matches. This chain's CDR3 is CASSVEGAPILGTQYF. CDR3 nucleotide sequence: TGTGCCAGCAGCGTAGAGGGGGCGCCCATTCTTGGGACCCAGTACTTC.

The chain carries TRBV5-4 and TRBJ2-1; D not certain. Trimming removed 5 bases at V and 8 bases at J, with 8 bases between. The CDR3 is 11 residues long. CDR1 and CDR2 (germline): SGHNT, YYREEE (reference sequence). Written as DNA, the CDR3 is TGTGCCAGCAGAGAGGTGGATGAGCAGTTCTTC. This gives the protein CASREVDEQFF.

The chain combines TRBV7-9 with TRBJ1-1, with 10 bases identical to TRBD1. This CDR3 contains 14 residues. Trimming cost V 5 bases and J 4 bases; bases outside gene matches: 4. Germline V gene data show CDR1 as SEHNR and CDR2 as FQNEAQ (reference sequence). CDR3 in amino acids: CASSLWTGGTEAFF. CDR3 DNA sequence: TGTGCCAGCAGCCTTTGGACAGGGGGCACTGAAGCTTTCTTT.